These 3 T cell receptor beta chains were all obtained from the same sample, sequenced in a study of cytomegalovirus exposure and HLA in healthy donors. PCR was performed using 60 Vbeta and 13 Jbeta primers. The method was immunoSEQ multiplex PCR; TCRdb's version includes in-frame clones alone and lacks a portion of them. Altogether around 78,000 clones are present, over 70% being singletons, with the ten largest covering under 1.2%. The sample comprised PBMCs. Receptor source: a male donor in good health and CMV-seronegative.

This CDR3 is CASAGGGGYEQYF. The CDR3 bases are TGTGCCAGCGCGGGGGGAGGCGGCTACGAGCAGTACTTC. The V and J genes are TRBV14 and TRBJ2-7; 8 bases agree with TRBD2. V was pared by 8 bases and J by 3 bases, with 6 bases of the junction left unmatched. The CDR3 length is 13 residues. Germline V gene sequence: CDR1 SGHDN, CDR2 FVKESK.

With regard to this clone: At one boundary the junction diverges from the germline segment, which might be a read error. This rearrangement joins TRBV2 to TRBJ2-5; the D is unclear. The CDR3 totals 12 residues. In germline, CDR1 is SNHLY, CDR2 FYNNEI. The CDR3: CANSENTAAQYF. In DNA form, the CDR3 reads TGTGCCAACAGTGAAAATACCGCAGCCCAGTACTTC.

The gene calls are TRBV7-3 and TRBJ1-5; D is uncertain. Germline V gene lookup returns CDR1 SGHTA and CDR2 FQGTGA. This CDR3 comprises 17 residues. V lost 8 bases and J 1 base, leaving 21 bases between the germline ends. The CDR3 region has the DNA TGTGCCAGCGGAATATCCGCCGTTAGAGGGAGCAATCAGCCCCAGCATTTT. Protein product: CASGISAVRGSNQPQHF.